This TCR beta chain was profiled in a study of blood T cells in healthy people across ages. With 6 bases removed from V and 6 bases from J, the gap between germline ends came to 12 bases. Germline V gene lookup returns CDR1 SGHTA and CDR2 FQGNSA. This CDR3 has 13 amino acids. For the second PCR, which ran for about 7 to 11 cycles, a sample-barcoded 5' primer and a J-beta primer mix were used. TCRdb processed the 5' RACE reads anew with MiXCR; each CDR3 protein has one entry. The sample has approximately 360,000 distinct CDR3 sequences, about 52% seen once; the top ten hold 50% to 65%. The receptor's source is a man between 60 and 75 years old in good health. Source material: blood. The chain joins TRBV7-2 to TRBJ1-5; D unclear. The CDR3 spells CASSSSYVQPQHF. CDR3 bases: TGTGCCAGCAGTTCTAGTTATGTTCAGCCCCAGCATTTT. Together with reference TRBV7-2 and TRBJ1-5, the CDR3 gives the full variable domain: GAGVSQSPSNKVTEKGKDVELRCDPISGHTALYWYRQSLGQGLEFLIYFQGNSAPDKSGLPSDRFSAERTGGSVSTLTIQRTQQEDSAVYLCASSSSYVQPQHFGDGTRLSIL.